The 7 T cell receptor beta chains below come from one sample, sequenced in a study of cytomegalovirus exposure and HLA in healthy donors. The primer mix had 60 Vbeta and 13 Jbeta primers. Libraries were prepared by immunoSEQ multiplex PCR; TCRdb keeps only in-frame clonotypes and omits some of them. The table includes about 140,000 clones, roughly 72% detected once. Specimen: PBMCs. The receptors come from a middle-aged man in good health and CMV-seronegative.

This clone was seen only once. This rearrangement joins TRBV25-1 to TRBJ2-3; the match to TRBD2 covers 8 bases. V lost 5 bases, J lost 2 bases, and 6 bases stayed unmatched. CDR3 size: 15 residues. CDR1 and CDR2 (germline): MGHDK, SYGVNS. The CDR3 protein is CASSLGTRDTDTQYF. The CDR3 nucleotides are TGTGCCAGCAGTTTGGGGACTAGGGACACAGATACGCAGTATTTT. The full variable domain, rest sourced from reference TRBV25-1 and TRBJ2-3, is EADIYQTPRYLVIGTGKKITLECSQTMGHDKMYWYQQDPGMELHLIHYSYGVNSTEKGDLSSESTVSRIRTEHFPLTLESARPSHTSQYLCASSLGTRDTDTQYFGPGTRLTVL.

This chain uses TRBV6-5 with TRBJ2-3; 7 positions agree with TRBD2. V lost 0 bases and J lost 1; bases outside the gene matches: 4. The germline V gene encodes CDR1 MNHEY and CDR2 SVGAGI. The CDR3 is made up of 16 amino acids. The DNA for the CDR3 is TGTGCCAGCAGTTACTCGGGGGGGAGTCGCACAGATACGCAGTATTTT. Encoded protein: CASSYSGGSRTDTQYF.

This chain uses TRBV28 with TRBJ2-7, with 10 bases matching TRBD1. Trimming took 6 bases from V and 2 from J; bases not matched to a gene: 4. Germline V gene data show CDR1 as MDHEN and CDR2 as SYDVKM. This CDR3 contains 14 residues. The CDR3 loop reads CASSRDRGPYEQYF. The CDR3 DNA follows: TGTGCCAGCAGCAGGGACAGGGGTCCCTACGAGCAGTACTTC.

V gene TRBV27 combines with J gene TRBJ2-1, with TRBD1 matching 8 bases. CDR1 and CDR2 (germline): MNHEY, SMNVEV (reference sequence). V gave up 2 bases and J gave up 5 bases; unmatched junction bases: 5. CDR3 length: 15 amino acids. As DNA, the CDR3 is TGTGCCAGCAGTTTACAGGGGGCTCGACACAATGAGCAGTTCTTC. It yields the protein CASSLQGARHNEQFF.

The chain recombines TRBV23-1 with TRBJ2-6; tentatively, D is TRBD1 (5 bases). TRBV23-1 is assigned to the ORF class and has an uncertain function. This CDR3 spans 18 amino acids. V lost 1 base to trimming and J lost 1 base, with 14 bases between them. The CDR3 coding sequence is TGCGCCAGCAGTCAATGTACCAGTAGGGGTTCTGGGGCCAACGTCCTGACTTTC. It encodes CASSQCTSRGSGANVLTF.

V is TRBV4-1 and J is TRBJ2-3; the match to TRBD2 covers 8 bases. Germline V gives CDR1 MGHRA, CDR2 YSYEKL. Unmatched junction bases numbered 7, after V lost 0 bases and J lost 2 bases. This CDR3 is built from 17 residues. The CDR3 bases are TGCGCCAGCAGCCAAGAACACAGCGGGAGTATCACAGATACGCAGTATTTT. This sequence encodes CASSQEHSGSITDTQYF.

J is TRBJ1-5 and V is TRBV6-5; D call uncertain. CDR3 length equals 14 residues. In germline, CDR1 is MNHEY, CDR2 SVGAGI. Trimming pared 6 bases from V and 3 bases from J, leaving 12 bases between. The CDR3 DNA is TGTGCCAGCAGGCCAGGTGGTTACAATCAGCCCCAGCATTTT. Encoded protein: CASRPGGYNQPQHF.